Each of the 28 T cell receptor beta chains below was sequenced from the same sample in a study of regulatory T cells in long-lasting Graves disease. Sequencing libraries for TCR beta were prepared with iRepertoire HTBI primers and Arm-PCR of CDR3 regions. Using its own MiXCR run on the multiplex PCR reads, TCRdb lists one record per CDR3 protein. The repertoire holds around 460,000 distinct CDR3 sequences, with about 22% as singletons. Time point indicated: persistent/refractory GD, antithyroid drugs over 5 years with positive TRAb. From PBMCs, RNA was extracted and then used to make the TCR library. The sample in question was peripheral blood mononuclear cells (PBMCs), obtained when the disease was refractory, from a patient treated with antithyroid drugs. The receptors here all came from a female donor with Graves disease.

The V and J genes are TRBV7-9 and TRBJ2-3; TRBD1 aligns across 7 bases. The V and J ends lost 2 bases and 0 bases, in that order; junction bases with no gene match: 5. The CDR3 has 16 amino acids. The germline V gene encodes CDR1 SEHNR and CDR2 FQNEAQ (reference sequence). CDR3 loop: CASSLSRGLSTDTQYF. In DNA form, the CDR3 reads TGTGCCAGCAGCTTATCAAGGGGGCTTAGCACAGATACGCAGTATTTT.

There are a few counts of this clonotype. The V call is TRBV30, the J call TRBJ1-6; tentative D call: TRBD1 (6 bases). The CDR3 covers 13 residues. Trimming cost V 4 bases and J 7 bases, with 11 bases left between them. Germline V gene data show CDR1 as GTSNPN and CDR2 as SVGIG (reference sequence). CDR3 amino acids: CAWTQGSNSPLHF. Written as DNA, the CDR3 is TGTGCCTGGACACAGGGAAGCAATTCACCCCTCCACTTT. The variable domain in full, completed from reference TRBV30 and TRBJ1-6, reads SQTIHQWPATLVQPVGSPLSLECTVEGTSNPNLYWYRQAAGRGLQLLFYSVGIGQISSEVPQNLSASRPQDRQFILSSKKLLLSDSGFYLCAWTQGSNSPLHFGNGTRLTVT.

On this clonotype: The conserved final phenylalanine or tryptophan is absent from the CDR3, which likely points to a read error. The J gene is TRBJ1-1, the V gene TRBV7-3, with TRBD1 identical over 9 bases. Germline values: CDR1 SGHTA, CDR2 FQGTGA. The CDR3 covers 16 residues. The J segment lost 3 bases and the V segment lost 7 bases, leaving 12 bases of the junction unmatched. The CDR3 here is CASTFLRQGGDTEAFS. In DNA, the CDR3 is TGTGCCAGCACCTTCCTAAGACAGGGGGGCGACACTGAAGCTTTCTCT.

In regard to this clonotype: A much larger clone is a single base away; this may be a read error. Likely a read error: the CDR3 ends without its conserved phenylalanine or tryptophan. The rearrangement uses TRBV7-9 and TRBJ2-7; D not certain. Germline V gene sequence: CDR1 SEHNR, CDR2 FQNEAQ (reference sequence). Between the trimmed V and J ends, which lost 3 bases and 2 bases, there was a span of 8 bases. The CDR3 runs 13 residues. The CDR3 reads CASSFEQTYEQYL. In DNA, the CDR3 is TGTGCCAGCAGCTTTGAACAGACCTACGAGCAGTACCTC.

This clonotype has just a few counts. This chain uses TRBV15 with TRBJ2-7; 8 nucleotides match TRBD2. Trimming took 0 bases from V and 6 from J; bases not matched to a gene: 7. Germline V gene sequence: CDR1 LNHNV, CDR2 YYDKDF (reference sequence). There are 15 residues in the CDR3. This CDR3 is CATSRDPAGGSEQYF. In nucleotides, the CDR3 is TGTGCCACCAGCAGAGACCCTGCGGGAGGTTCCGAGCAGTACTTC.

This clonotype turned up a few times. The chain carries TRBV6-1 and TRBJ2-7, with D tentatively TRBD1 or TRBD2 (5 bases each). The CDR3 sequence is 17 residues long. Germline V lookup: CDR1 MNHNS, CDR2 SASEGT. V lost 0 bases to trimming and J lost 3 bases, with 18 bases between them. In DNA form, the CDR3 reads TGTGCCAGCAGTGAAGCGCTAAATCGGGGACGGTACTACGAGCAGTACTTC. It encodes CASSEALNRGRYYEQYF.

DNA of the CDR3: TGTGCCATTCTGAGCTCTGGGGCCAACGTCCTGACTTTC. Translation: CAILSSGANVLTF. The rearrangement uses TRBV28 and TRBJ2-6; unclear D gene. Trimming cost V 10 bases and J 0 bases, with 7 bases left between them. In germline, CDR1 is MDHEN, CDR2 SYDVKM. CDR3 length: 13 amino acids.

This chain uses TRBV28 with TRBJ1-1; D gene unclear. V was cut by 3 bases and J by 3 bases, with 20 bases left in between. The CDR3 runs to 17 residues. Germline V gene lookup returns CDR1 MDHEN and CDR2 SYDVKM. As DNA, the CDR3 is TGTGCCAGCAGTTTGCCCCTCCTGAACAGCCGTCACACTGAAGCTTTCTTT. Translated: CASSLPLLNSRHTEAFF.

The V gene is TRBV3-1, the J gene TRBJ1-2, with a weak D call TRBD1 (6 bases). Trimming removed 0 bases at V and 0 bases at J, with 17 bases between. From germline, CDR1 is LGHDT and CDR2 YNNKEL (reference sequence). The CDR3 loop spans 18 amino acids. This CDR3 is CASSQDLIGQGTNYGYTF. CDR3 nucleotide sequence: TGTGCCAGCAGCCAAGATCTAATCGGGCAGGGGACTAACTATGGCTACACCTTC.

This rearrangement joins TRBV9 to TRBJ1-6; D might be TRBD1 (5 bases). Germline-derived CDR1 and CDR2 are SGDLS and YYNGEE. V lost 3 bases to trimming and J lost 8 bases, with 18 bases between them. The CDR3 covers 16 residues. The CDR3 coding sequence is TGTGCCAGCAGCGCAAATACCCGGGGCCCAGATTCACCCCTCCACTTT. It translates to CASSANTRGPDSPLHF.

V and J are TRBV9 and TRBJ1-2; weak D call: TRBD1 (6 bases). The length of the CDR3 is 15 residues. Germline loops: CDR1 SGDLS, CDR2 YYNGEE. V lost 2 bases and J lost 2, with 13 bases in between. The CDR3 is CASSVHRTGNYGYTF. CDR3 nucleotide sequence: TGTGCCAGCAGCGTCCACCGAACAGGGAACTATGGCTACACCTTC.

This clonotype was counted ten times or more. The chain employs TRBV28 and TRBJ2-7; the match to TRBD1 covers 9 bases. This CDR3 spans 18 amino acids. Losses at the gene ends were 2 bases for V and 3 bases for J; bases not matched to a gene: 14. Germline values: CDR1 MDHEN, CDR2 SYDVKM. CDR3 region: CASSLMRLWDRAGYEQYF. Here the CDR3 DNA reads TGTGCCAGCAGTTTAATGCGGTTGTGGGACAGGGCAGGCTACGAGCAGTACTTC.

This chain links TRBV5-1 with TRBJ2-6, with D possibly being TRBD2 (6 bases). The germline V gene has CDR1 SGHRS and CDR2 YFSETQ. Between the trimmed V and J ends, which lost 3 bases and 2 bases, there was a span of 12 bases. This CDR3 is 16 amino acids long. The CDR3 DNA is TGCGCCAGCAGCTCGGGACTTTCCCCTGGGGCCAACGTCCTGACTTTC. This encodes CASSSGLSPGANVLTF.

This clonotype was recorded a few times. The rearrangement joins TRBV6-5 to TRBJ2-6; no clear D gene. Germline V gene data show CDR1 as MNHEY and CDR2 as SVGAGI. The V gene lost 2 bases and the J gene lost 2 bases, with 10 bases spanning the gap. There are 16 residues in the CDR3. DNA of the CDR3: TGTGCCAGCAGTTACCCCAGGTCGCCTGGGGCCAACGTCCTGACTTTC. Protein product: CASSYPRSPGANVLTF.

The chain joins TRBV19 to TRBJ1-2; possibly TRBD1 for D (6 bases). Germline CDR1 reads LNHDA; CDR2 reads SQIVND (reference sequence). Trimming removed 0 bases from V and 2 bases from J, with 10 bases in between. CDR3 length: 15 amino acids. The CDR3, as DNA: TGTGCCAGTAGTATAGAGCCAGGGGACAACTATGGCTACACCTTC. Protein sequence: CASSIEPGDNYGYTF.

The chain employs TRBV7-9 and TRBJ2-7; D could derive from TRBD1 or TRBD2 (5 bases each). With 5 bases removed from V and 5 bases from J, the gap between germline ends came to 19 bases. The CDR3 spans 15 residues. In germline, CDR1 is SEHNR, CDR2 FQNEAQ (reference sequence). The DNA for the CDR3 is TGTGCCAGCAGCCCCCGCGGTTGGGGACCCCACGAGCAGTACTTC. Amino acids: CASSPRGWGPHEQYF.

This clonotype was observed many times. The chain employs TRBV28 and TRBJ2-7; maybe TRBD1 (6 bases). CDR1 is MDHEN, CDR2 SYDVKM, per germline. The CDR3 spans 16 residues. With 5 bases removed from V and 3 bases from J, the gap between germline ends came to 20 bases. Here the CDR3 reads CASSPPPRGADYEQYF. For the CDR3, the DNA is TGTGCCAGCAGTCCTCCCCCCAGGGGCGCAGACTACGAGCAGTACTTC.

The sample holds many counts of this clonotype. This rearrangement joins TRBV11-2 to TRBJ1-2; D perhaps matches TRBD1 (6 bases). CDR3 length: 13 residues. Germline values: CDR1 SGHAT, CDR2 FQNNGV. The V end lost 0 bases, the J end lost 7 bases, and 9 bases lay between the germline ends. The CDR3 loop reads CASSLDQGPGYTF. The CDR3 DNA reads TGTGCCAGCAGCTTAGACCAGGGGCCTGGCTACACCTTC.

In this sample, this clonotype turned up a few times. This sequence joins TRBV6-1 and TRBJ2-7; TRBD2 matches at 7 bases. Unmatched junction bases numbered 9, after V lost 7 bases and J lost 3 bases. CDR1 is MNHNS and CDR2 is SASEGT in the germline V gene. The CDR3 consists of 14 residues. The CDR3 DNA reads TGTGCCAGCACCGCAGCGGGGCCAGACTACGAGCAGTACTTC. Its protein is CASTAAGPDYEQYF.

This clonotype appeared many times. The rearrangement joins TRBV7-2 to TRBJ2-7, with D possibly being TRBD1 (5 bases). Per the germline V gene, CDR1 is SGHTA and CDR2 is FQGNSA. V lost 5 bases to trimming and J lost 4 bases, with 12 bases between them. There are 13 residues in the CDR3. The CDR3: CASSQWGQYEQYF. For the CDR3, the DNA is TGTGCCAGCAGCCAATGGGGCCAATACGAGCAGTACTTC. Together with reference TRBV7-2 and TRBJ2-7, the CDR3 gives the full variable domain: GAGVSQSPSNKVTEKGKDVELRCDPISGHTALYWYRQSLGQGLEFLIYFQGNSAPDKSGLPSDRFSAERTGGSVSTLTIQRTQQEDSAVYLCASSQWGQYEQYFGPGTRLTVT.

The genes are TRBV6-1 and TRBJ2-7; D is tentatively TRBD1 or TRBD2 (5 bases each). Germline V gene lookup returns CDR1 MNHNS and CDR2 SASEGT. The CDR3 spans 12 residues. The germline V and J ends were trimmed by 6 bases and 7 bases, with 13 bases remaining between them. CDR3 protein: CASRPDWGEQYF. In DNA, the CDR3 is TGTGCCAGCAGGCCAGACTGGGGGGAGCAGTACTTC.

CDR3 sequence: CASSYGDSNYEQYF. The CDR3 DNA reads as TGTGCCAGCAGTTACGGGGACTCGAACTACGAGCAGTACTTC. The V gene is TRBV6-2 or TRBV6-3, the J gene TRBJ2-7; TRBD2 might be the D (6 bases). The CDR3 length is 14 residues. With 2 bases removed from V and 3 bases from J, the gap between germline ends came to 11 bases. The V gene's germline CDR1 is MNHEY and CDR2 SVGEGT.

This clonotype was detected only a few times. This chain uses TRBV19 with TRBJ1-1, with D perhaps TRBD1 (5 bases). Germline assignment: CDR1 LNHDA and CDR2 SQIVND (reference sequence). Trimming left V 2 bases short and J 1 base short, with 8 bases between. The CDR3 contains 14 residues. The CDR3 DNA is TGTGCCAGTAGTATAAAGGGGTGGAACACTGAAGCTTTCTTT. It encodes CASSIKGWNTEAFF.

The rearrangement links TRBV6-1 to TRBJ1-6, with no clear D. This CDR3 spans 14 amino acids. CDR1 and CDR2 from the germline V gene are MNHNS and SASEGT. V was pared by 6 bases and J by 6 bases, with 12 bases between. The CDR3 here is CASRKGQANSPLHF. The CDR3 bases are TGTGCCAGCAGAAAGGGCCAAGCTAATTCACCCCTCCACTTT.

V gene TRBV29-1 combines with J gene TRBJ2-7, with a weak D call TRBD2 (5 bases). The CDR3 contains 11 residues. V gave up 3 bases and J gave up 3 bases, with 6 bases separating them. CDR1 SQVTM and CDR2 ANQGSEA come from the germline V gene. The CDR3 sequence is CSVDEGYEQYF. The DNA for the CDR3 is TGCAGCGTTGACGAGGGCTACGAGCAGTACTTC.

This clonotype was counted only a few times. The J gene is TRBJ1-3, the V gene TRBV20-1; D not certain. Germline values: CDR1 DFQATT, CDR2 SNEGSKA (reference sequence). CDR3 length: 15 amino acids. Trimming stripped 0 bases from V and 0 bases from J, with 9 bases between. CDR3 amino acids: CSARDPFSSGNTIYF. CDR3 nucleotides: TGCAGTGCTAGAGATCCCTTCAGCTCTGGAAACACCATATATTTT.

This clonotype was detected many times. The CDR3 is CASSDSRTRNSPLHF. CDR3 DNA sequence: TGTGCCAGCAGTGATTCGCGGACGAGGAATTCACCCCTCCACTTT. The genes are TRBV2 and TRBJ1-6, with D uncertain. Germline V gene lookup returns CDR1 SNHLY and CDR2 FYNNEI. The CDR3 has 15 residues. The germline V and J ends were trimmed by 3 bases and 7 bases, with 13 bases remaining between them.

Many counts were recorded for this clonotype. The chain uses TRBV29-1 and TRBJ1-2; D call uncertain. Germline loops: CDR1 SQVTM, CDR2 ANQGSEA. V lost 1 base and J 12 bases, leaving 12 bases between the germline ends. CDR3 length: 11 residues. The CDR3 DNA reads TGCAGCGTTGAAGGGGCGGACGCTAACACCTTC. Protein: CSVEGADANTF.